Included here is one T cell receptor beta chain sequence, with context. Its matching antigen is unknown. Vbeta (60) and Jbeta (13) primers were used in the PCR. Produced via immunoSEQ multiplex PCR; TCRdb's table is partial and in-frame only. The data show around 130,000 clones, 65% to 80% seen once. This sample is part of a study of cytomegalovirus exposure and HLA in healthy donors. Overall study: Earlier work reported approximately 110 million unique TCR beta sequences from some 180 million T cells. Notes on the study in general: With later analysis, a missense DCLRE1C variant became linked to TCR beta V- and J-gene trimming. There were three CMV-associated chains whose specificity for CMV antigens was confirmed in vitro. For most TCR sequences rarity was the rule, although some public TCRs occurred in many donors.

The CDR3 runs 14 residues. Looked up from germline, CDR1 is LNHDA and CDR2 is SQIVND (reference sequence). V dropped 5 bases and J dropped 3 bases, with 14 bases sitting between them. This TCR was recovered from a woman between 40 and 50 years old in good health and CMV-seropositive. V gene TRBV19 combines with J gene TRBJ2-7, with D unclear. The sample was PBMCs. CDR3 region: CASSPSVVNYEQYF. CDR3 bases: TGTGCCAGTAGTCCCAGCGTAGTAAACTACGAGCAGTACTTC.